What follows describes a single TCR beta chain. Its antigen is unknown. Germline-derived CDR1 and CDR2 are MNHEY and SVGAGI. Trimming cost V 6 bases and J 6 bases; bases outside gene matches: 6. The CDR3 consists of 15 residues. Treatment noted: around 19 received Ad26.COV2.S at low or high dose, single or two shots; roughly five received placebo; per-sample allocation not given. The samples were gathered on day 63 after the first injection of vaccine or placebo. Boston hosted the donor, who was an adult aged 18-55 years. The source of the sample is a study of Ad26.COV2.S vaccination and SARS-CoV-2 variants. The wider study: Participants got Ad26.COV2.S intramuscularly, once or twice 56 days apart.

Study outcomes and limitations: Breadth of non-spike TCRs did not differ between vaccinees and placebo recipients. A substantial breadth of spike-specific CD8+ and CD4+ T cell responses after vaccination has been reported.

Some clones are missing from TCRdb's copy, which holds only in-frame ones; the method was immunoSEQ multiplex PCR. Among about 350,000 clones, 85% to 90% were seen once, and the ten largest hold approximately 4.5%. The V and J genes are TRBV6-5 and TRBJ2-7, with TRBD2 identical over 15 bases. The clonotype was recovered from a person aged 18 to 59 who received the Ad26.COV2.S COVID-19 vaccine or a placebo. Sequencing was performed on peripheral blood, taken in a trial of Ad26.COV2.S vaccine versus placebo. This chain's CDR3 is CASRRTSGGAVEQYF. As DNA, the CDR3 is TGTGCCAGCAGGAGGACTAGCGGGGGGGCCGTCGAGCAGTACTTC.